One sample yielded the 2 T cell receptor beta chains listed below, sequenced in a study of blood T cell repertoires in COVID-19. Profiled with immunoSEQ multiplex PCR; TCRdb holds only in-frame clones, not every one. Counted here are around 46,000 clones, approximately 86% occurring once; the ten biggest clones make up more than 5%. Sequencing used peripheral blood. The receptors originated from a man in his forties with active COVID-19.

The rearrangement joins TRBV4-2 to TRBJ1-4, with 7 bases matching TRBD1. V lost 3 bases, J lost 10 bases, and 8 bases stayed unmatched. CDR1 and CDR2 (germline): LGHNA, YNFKEQ. This CDR3 is built from 14 residues. CDR3 residues: CASSQDRLGVKLFF. The CDR3 DNA follows: TGTGCCAGCAGCCAGGACAGGCTAGGGGTAAAACTGTTTTTT.

V usage is TRBV7-2 and J usage is TRBJ2-2; tentatively, D is TRBD2 (6 bases). With 2 bases removed from V and 6 bases from J, the gap between germline ends came to 16 bases. Germline CDR1 reads SGHTA; CDR2 reads FQGNSA. This CDR3 is 16 amino acids long. The CDR3 loop is CASSLTSLLLAGELFF. The CDR3 nucleotides read TGTGCCAGCAGCTTAACTAGCCTCTTGTTGGCCGGGGAGCTGTTTTTT.